Reported below is one T cell receptor beta chain. Its antigen is not identified. Germline CDR1 is SGHVS and CDR2 is FNYEAQ. J gave up 6 bases and V 1 base, and 8 bases lay outside the gene matches. The CDR3 runs to 16 residues. Unique molecular identifiers tagged the TCRbeta library. TCRdb re-called the PCR reads with MiXCR, one entry per CDR3 protein. The repertoire holds about 830,000 distinct CDR3 sequences, about 16% seen once, with around 4.5% in the top ten. This record comes from a study of T-cell reconstitution after alpha-beta-depleted transplantation in children. The study, taken as a whole, reports: Recipient T cells and thymic progenitors that survived were the source of the high TCRbeta diversity seen at day 60 in some patients. Reportedly, only several hundred clones from non-depleted graft cells drove alpha-beta T-cell counts at about two months.

The TCR was taken from a male patient under 18 who had a stem cell transplant for acute lymphoblastic leukemia, so the T cells may come from the graft donor. V is TRBV7-6 and J is TRBJ2-1; 8 positions agree with TRBD2. The source material was PBMCs, mostly from graft donor cells, sampled 360 days after TCRalphabeta/CD19-depleted stem cell transplant. The CDR3 bases are TGTGCCAGCAGCTTAGTCCGGACGGGAGGGGTCAATGAGCAGTTCTTC. The encoded protein is CASSLVRTGGVNEQFF. The whole variable domain, remainder taken from reference TRBV7-6 and TRBJ2-1, is GAGVSQSPRYKVTKRGQDVALRCDPISGHVSLYWYRQALGQGPEFLTYFNYEAQQDKSGLPNDRFSAERPEGSISTLTIQRTEQRDSAMYRCASSLVRTGGVNEQFFGPGTRLTVL.